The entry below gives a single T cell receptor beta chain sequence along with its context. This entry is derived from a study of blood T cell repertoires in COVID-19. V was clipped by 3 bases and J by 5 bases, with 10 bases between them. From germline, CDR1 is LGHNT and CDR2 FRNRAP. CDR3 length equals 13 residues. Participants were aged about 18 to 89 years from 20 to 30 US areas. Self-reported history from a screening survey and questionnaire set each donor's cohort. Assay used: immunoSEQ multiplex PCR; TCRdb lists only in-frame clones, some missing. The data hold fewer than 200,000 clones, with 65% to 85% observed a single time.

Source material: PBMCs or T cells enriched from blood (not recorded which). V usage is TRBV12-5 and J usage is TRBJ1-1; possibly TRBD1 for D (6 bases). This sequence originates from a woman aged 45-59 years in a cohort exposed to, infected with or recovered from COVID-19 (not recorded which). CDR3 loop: CASGFEGGTEAFF. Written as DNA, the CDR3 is TGTGCTAGTGGTTTTGAGGGGGGGACTGAAGCTTTCTTT.